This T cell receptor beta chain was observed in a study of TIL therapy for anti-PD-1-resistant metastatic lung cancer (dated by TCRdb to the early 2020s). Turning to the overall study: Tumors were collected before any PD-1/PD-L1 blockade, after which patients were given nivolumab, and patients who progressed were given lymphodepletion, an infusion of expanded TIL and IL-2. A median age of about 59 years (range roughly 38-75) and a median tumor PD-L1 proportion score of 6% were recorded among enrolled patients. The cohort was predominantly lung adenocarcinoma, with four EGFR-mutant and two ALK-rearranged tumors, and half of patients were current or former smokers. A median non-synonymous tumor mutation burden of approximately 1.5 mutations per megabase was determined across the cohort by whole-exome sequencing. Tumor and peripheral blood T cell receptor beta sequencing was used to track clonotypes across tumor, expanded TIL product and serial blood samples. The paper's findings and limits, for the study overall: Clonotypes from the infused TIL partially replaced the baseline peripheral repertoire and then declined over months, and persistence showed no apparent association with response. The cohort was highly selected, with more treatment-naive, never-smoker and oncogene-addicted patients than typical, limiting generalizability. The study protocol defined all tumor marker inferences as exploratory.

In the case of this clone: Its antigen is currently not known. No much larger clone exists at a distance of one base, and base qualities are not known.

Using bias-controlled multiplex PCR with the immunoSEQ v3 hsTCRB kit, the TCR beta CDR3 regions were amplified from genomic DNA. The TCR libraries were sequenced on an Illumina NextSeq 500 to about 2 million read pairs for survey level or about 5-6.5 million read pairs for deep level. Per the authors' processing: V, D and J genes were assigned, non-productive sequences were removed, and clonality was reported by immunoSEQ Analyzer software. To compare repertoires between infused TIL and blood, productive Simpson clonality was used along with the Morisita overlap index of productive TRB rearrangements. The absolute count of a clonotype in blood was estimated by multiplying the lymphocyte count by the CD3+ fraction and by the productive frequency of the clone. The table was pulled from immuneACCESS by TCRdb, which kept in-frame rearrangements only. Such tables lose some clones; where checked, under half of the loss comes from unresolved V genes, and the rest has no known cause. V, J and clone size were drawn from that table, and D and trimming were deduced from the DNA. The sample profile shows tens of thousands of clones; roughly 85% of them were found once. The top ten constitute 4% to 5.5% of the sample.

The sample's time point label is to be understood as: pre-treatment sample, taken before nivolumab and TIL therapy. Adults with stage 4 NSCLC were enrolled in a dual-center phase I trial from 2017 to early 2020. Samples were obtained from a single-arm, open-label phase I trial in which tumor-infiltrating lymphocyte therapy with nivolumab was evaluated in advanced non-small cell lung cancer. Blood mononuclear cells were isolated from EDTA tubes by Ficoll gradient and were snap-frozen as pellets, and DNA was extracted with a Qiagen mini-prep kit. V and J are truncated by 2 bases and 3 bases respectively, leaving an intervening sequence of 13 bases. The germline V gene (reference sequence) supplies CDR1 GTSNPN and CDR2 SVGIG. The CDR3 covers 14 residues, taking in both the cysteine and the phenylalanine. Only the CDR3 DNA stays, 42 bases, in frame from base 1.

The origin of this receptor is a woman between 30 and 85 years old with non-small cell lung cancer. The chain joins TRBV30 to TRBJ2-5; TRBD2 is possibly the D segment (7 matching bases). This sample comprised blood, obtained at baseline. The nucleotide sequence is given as TGTGCCTGGAGTCCGGGGGGCGGGGAAGAGACCCAGTACTTC. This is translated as CAWSPGGGEETQYF.